This T cell receptor (beta chain) was documented in a study of cytomegalovirus exposure and HLA in healthy donors. 13 Jbeta primers and 60 Vbeta primers were used for the PCR. Sequenced by immunoSEQ multiplex PCR; TCRdb stores in-frame clones only, minus some. The sample gives over 50,000 clones, about 80% of which show up once; 1.7% is in the top ten. General study findings and limits: The authors later linked a missense DCLRE1C variant to TCR beta V- and J-gene trimming. Researchers catalogued under 200 TCR beta chains as cytomegalovirus-associated.

J was trimmed by 4 bases and V by 7 bases; bases with no gene match: 14. Germline V gene lookup returns CDR1 SGHRS and CDR2 YFSETQ. This CDR3 has 16 residues. A word on this clone: No antigen is known for it.

The rearrangement links TRBV5-1 to TRBJ1-1; 9 bases align to TRBD1. This clonotype was obtained from a man aged 40-49 years in good health and CMV-seronegative. Sequenced: PBMCs. As DNA, the CDR3 is TGCGCCAGCGAGACCGGTCCGGACAGGGGTCGCACTGAAGCTTTCTTT. Translation gives CASETGPDRGRTEAFF.